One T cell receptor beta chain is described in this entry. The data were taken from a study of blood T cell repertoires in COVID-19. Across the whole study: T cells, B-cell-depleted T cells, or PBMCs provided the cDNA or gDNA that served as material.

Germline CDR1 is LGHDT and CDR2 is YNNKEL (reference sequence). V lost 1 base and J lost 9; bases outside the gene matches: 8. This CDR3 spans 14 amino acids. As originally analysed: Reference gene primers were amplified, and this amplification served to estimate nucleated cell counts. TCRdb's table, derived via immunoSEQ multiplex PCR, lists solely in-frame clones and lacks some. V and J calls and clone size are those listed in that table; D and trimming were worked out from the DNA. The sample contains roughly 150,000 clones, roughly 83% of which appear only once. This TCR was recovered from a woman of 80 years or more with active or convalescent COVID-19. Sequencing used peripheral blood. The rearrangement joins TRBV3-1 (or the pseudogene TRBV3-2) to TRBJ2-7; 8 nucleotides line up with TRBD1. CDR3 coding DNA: TGTGCCAGCAGCCAAGGAGGGCAGGGGGCGGTGCAGTACTTC. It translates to CASSQGGQGAVQYF.